This T cell receptor beta chain was retrieved from a study of CD8 T cells in Susac syndrome. V shed 4 bases and J 3 bases; nucleotides not matched to a gene: 11. CDR1 and CDR2 (germline): SGHRS, YFSETQ. The CDR3 totals 16 residues. Reverse transcription used about 0.45 to 1 ug RNA and random hexamers. TCRdb re-called the immunoSEQ multiplex PCR reads with MiXCR, one entry per CDR3 protein. The table shows about 190,000 distinct CDR3 sequences, with roughly 92% occurring only once. From blood CD8+ and CD4+ T cells, the TCR beta chain was sequenced. This chain connects TRBV5-1 to TRBJ1-2, with 8 nucleotides matching TRBD1. The TCR originated in a human donor in good health. Sequencing was carried out using CD4+ T cells from PBMCs. CDR3 residues: CASSNPSGQGYYGYTF. In DNA, the CDR3 is TGCGCCAGCAGCAACCCATCTGGACAGGGCTACTATGGCTACACCTTC.